The entry below describes one T cell receptor (beta chain). Per germline, CDR1 SGDLS and CDR2 YYNGEE. V lost 2 bases, J lost 6 bases, and 13 bases lay in between. The CDR3 runs to 14 residues. The naive CD8 population came from CD45RO-negative cells selected for CCR7, without terminally differentiated effector memory CD45RA+ cells. The data were produced by immunoSEQ multiplex PCR, yet TCRdb's version contains in-frame clones alone and is incomplete. The top ten hold 1.2% of the sample, which has about 2 million clones, approximately 94% seen once. This sample is part of a study of shared clonotypes between healthy human individuals.

The clonotype was recovered from a young man in good health. The V and J genes are TRBV9 and TRBJ2-3, with D possibly matching TRBD2 (5 bases). Sequenced input: naive CD8+ T cells sorted from blood. CDR3 sequence (DNA): TGTGCCAGCAGCGTTGGTGGTGACTACGATACGCAGTATTTT. This encodes CASSVGGDYDTQYF.